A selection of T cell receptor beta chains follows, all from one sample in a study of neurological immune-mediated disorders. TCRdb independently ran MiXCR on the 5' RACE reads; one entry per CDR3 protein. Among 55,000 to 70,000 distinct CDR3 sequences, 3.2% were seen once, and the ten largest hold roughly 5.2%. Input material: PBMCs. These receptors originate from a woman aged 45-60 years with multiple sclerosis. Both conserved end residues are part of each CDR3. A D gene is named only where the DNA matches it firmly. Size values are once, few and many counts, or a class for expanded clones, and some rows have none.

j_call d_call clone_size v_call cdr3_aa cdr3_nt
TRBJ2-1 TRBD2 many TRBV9 CASSVTSGAYNEQFF TGTGCCAGCAGCGTAACCAGCGGGGCATACAATGAGCAGTTCTTC
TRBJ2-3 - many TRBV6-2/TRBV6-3 CASSTGVGTTDTQYF TGTGCCAGCAGTACTGGAGTGGGGACAACAGATACGCAGTATTTT
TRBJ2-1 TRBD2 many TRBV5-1 CASSSMTGLDKFF TGCGCCAGCAGCTCGATGACTGGACTAGACAAGTTCTTC
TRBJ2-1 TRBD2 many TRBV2 CASSSSGLAGSEQFF TGTGCCAGCAGTTCAAGTGGGCTAGCGGGAAGCGAGCAGTTCTTC
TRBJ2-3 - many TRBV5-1 CASSGRASTDTQYF TGCGCCAGCAGCGGACGGGCTAGCACAGATACGCAGTATTTT
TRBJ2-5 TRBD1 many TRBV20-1 CSALRPRQGETQYF TGCAGTGCTCTTAGGCCAAGACAGGGGGAGACCCAGTACTTC
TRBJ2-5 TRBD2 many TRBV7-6 CASSLGQTSGGETQYF TGTGCCAGCAGCTTAGGGCAGACTAGCGGGGGAGAGACCCAGTACTTC
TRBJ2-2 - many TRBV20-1 CSARRRLNTGELFF TGCAGTGCTAGGAGGCGGCTAAACACCGGGGAGCTGTTTTTT
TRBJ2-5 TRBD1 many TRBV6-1 CASSRTGRETQYF TGTGCCAGCAGTAGGACAGGGCGGGAGACCCAGTACTTC
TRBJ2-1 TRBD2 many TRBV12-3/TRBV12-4 CASTPPAGTSGRDEQFF TGTGCCAGCACCCCTCCCGCCGGGACTAGCGGGAGAGATGAGCAGTTCTTC
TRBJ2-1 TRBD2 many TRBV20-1 CSASNGGGYNEQFF TGCAGTGCTAGCAATGGCGGGGGTTACAATGAGCAGTTCTTC
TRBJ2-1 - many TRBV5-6 CASSLGGSSYNEQFF TGTGCCAGCAGCTTGGGGGGGAGCTCCTACAATGAGCAGTTCTTC
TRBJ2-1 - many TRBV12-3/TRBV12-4 CASSLQNEQFF TGTGCCAGCAGTTTGCAGAATGAGCAGTTCTTC
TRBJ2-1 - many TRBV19 CASSIGYNEQFF TGTGCCAGTAGTATAGGGTACAATGAGCAGTTCTTC
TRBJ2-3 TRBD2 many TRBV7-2 CASSPSGGTDTQYF TGTGCCAGCAGCCCTAGCGGGGGGACAGATACGCAGTATTTT
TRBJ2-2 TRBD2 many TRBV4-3 CASSQEMSGRAGRTGELFF TGCGCCAGCAGCCAAGAAATGAGCGGGAGGGCCGGGCGGACCGGGGAGCTGTTTTTT
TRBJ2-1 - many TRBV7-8 CASSWGKGAYNEQFF TGTGCCAGCAGCTGGGGGAAGGGAGCCTACAATGAGCAGTTCTTC
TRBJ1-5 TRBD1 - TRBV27 CASKKIPGGQPQHF TGTGCCAGCAAGAAGATCCCAGGGGGCCAGCCCCAGCATTTT
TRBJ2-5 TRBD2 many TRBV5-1 CASSGGGSAQETQYF TGCGCCAGCTCCGGGGGGGGGTCGGCCCAAGAGACCCAGTACTTC
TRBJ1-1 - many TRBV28 CASSPSWVNTEAFF TGTGCCAGCAGCCCGAGCTGGGTTAACACTGAAGCTTTCTTT
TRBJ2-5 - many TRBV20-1 CSLQRYQETQYF TGCAGCCTACAGCGTTACCAAGAGACCCAGTACTTC
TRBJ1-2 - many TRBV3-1 CASSQGTNYGYTF TGTGCCAGCAGCCAGGGGACAAACTATGGCTACACCTTC
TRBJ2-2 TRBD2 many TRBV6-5 CASKLAGSGELFF TGTGCCAGCAAACTAGCGGGTTCCGGGGAGCTGTTTTTT
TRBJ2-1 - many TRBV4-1 CASSHRTQNSYNEQFF TGCGCCAGCAGCCATCGAACTCAAAACTCCTACAATGAGCAGTTCTTC
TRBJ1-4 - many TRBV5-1 CASSLGQSLNEKLFF TGCGCCAGCAGCTTAGGGCAGTCCTTGAATGAAAAACTGTTTTTT
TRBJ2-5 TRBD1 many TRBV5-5 CASSLGDRGRRETQYF TGTGCCAGCAGCTTGGGGGACAGGGGGCGGCGAGAGACCCAGTACTTC
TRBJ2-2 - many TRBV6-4 CASSDKNTGELFF TGTGCCAGCAGTGACAAAAACACCGGGGAGCTGTTTTTT
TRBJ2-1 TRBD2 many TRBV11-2 CASSTGAGAQFF TGTGCCAGCAGCACAGGAGCGGGGGCCCAGTTCTTC
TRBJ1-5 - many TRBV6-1 CASSEVANQPQHF TGTGCCAGCAGTGAAGTCGCCAATCAGCCCCAGCATTTT
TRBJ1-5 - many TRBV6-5 CASGRGGNQPQHF TGTGCCTCAGGACGGGGGGGCAATCAGCCCCAGCATTTT
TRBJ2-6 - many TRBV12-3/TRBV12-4 CASSLPGANVLTF TGTGCCAGCAGTTTGCCGGGGGCCAACGTCCTGACTTTC
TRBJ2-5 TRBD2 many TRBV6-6 CASRTSGRKETQYF TGTGCCAGCAGGACTAGCGGGAGGAAGGAGACCCAGTACTTC
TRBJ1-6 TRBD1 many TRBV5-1 CASRRDSNSYNSPLHF TGCGCCAGCAGACGGGACAGCAACTCCTATAATTCACCCCTCCACTTT
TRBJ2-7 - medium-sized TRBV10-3 CATTNPGAYEQYF TGTGCCACCACAAATCCGGGCGCCTACGAGCAGTACTTC
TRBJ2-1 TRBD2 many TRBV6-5 CASSYFGLAGGSYEQFF TGTGCCAGCAGTTACTTCGGGCTGGCGGGAGGGTCCTATGAGCAGTTCTTC
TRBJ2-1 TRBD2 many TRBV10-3 CAITGLAGVEQFF TGTGCCATCACGGGACTAGCGGGAGTTGAGCAGTTCTTC
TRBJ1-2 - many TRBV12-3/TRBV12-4 CASSFNRVGYTF TGTGCCAGCAGTTTTAACAGGGTTGGCTACACCTTC
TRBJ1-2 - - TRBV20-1 CSAHTGNYGYTF TGCAGTGCGCATACAGGGAACTATGGCTACACCTTC
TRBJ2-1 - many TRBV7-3 CASSLSKESNEQFF TGTGCCAGCAGCCTTTCGAAGGAGTCCAATGAGCAGTTCTTC
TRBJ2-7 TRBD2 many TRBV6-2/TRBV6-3 CASRYLTSGYYEQYF TGTGCCAGCAGATACCTGACTAGCGGTTACTACGAGCAGTACTTC
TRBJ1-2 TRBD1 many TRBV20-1 CSARDVNRDRGYGYTF TGCAGTGCTAGAGACGTCAACCGGGACAGGGGCTATGGCTACACCTTC
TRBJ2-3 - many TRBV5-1 CASSGQTSSPSTDTQYF TGCGCCAGCAGCGGACAGACCTCTAGCCCGAGCACAGATACGCAGTATTTT
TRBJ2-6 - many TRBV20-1 CSAREETGANVLTF TGCAGTGCTAGAGAGGAGACTGGGGCCAACGTCCTGACTTTC
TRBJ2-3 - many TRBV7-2 CASSFVAGILTDTQYF TGTGCCAGCAGCTTCGTAGCCGGAATCCTCACAGATACGCAGTATTTT
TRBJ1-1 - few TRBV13 CDSSTHLTEAFF TGTGACAGCAGCACGCACCTGACTGAAGCTTTCTTT
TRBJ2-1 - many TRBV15 CATRQYNEQFF TGTGCCACAAGACAGTACAATGAGCAGTTCTTC
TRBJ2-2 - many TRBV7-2 CASSPTETGELFF TGTGCCAGCAGTCCGACAGAGACCGGGGAGCTGTTTTTT
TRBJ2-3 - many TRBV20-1 CSASLTGRGDTDTQYF TGCAGTGCTAGTCTGACAGGGCGGGGGGACACAGATACGCAGTATTTT
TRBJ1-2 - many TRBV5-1 CASSSTGRNYGYTF TGCGCCAGCAGCTCCACGGGTCGTAACTATGGCTACACCTTC
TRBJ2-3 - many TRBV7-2 CASSLQQLLTDTQYF TGTGCCAGCAGCTTACAACAACTCCTCACAGATACGCAGTATTTT